This entry is about one T cell receptor beta chain. Its target is unknown. These data belong to a study of T cell responses to AZD1222 COVID-19 vaccine. General study points: Just a handful of AZD1222 recipients were seropositive at baseline. After two AZD1222 doses, spike-specific TCR breadth and depth rose versus day 0.

Clones were sequenced by immunoSEQ multiplex PCR, and TCRdb holds only the in-frame ones, with some missing. The sample contains some 120,000 clones, 90% of which appear only once. The source material was peripheral blood, sampled on day 0 of MenACWY control vaccination. The clonotype originates from an adult in good health.

Here the CDR3 DNA reads TGTGCCAGCTCACCCGGGACAAGCTCCTACGAGCAGTACTTC. It encodes CASSPGTSSYEQYF. V and J are TRBV18 and TRBJ2-7; tentative D call: TRBD1 (6 bases). Germline CDR1 KGHSH, CDR2 LQKENI. CDR3 size: 14 residues. The V end was cut by 3 bases, the J end by 0 bases, with 9 bases between.